Included here is one T cell receptor (beta chain) sequence, with context. These data originate in a study of regulatory T cells in long-lasting Graves disease. Arm-PCR of CDR3 regions and iRepertoire HTBI primers were the basis on which TCR beta libraries were built. TCRdb called the multiplex PCR reads again in MiXCR, with one record for every CDR3 protein. The sample holds 400,000 to 500,000 distinct CDR3 sequences; around 16% are singletons and the top ten take roughly 7.7%. Time point specified: newly diagnosed GD, antithyroid drugs for less than 3 months. Generation of the TCR library employed RNA extracted from PBMCs. Trimming at V came to 6 bases and at J to 6 bases, leaving 5 bases not matched to a gene. Per the germline V gene, CDR1 is DFQATT and CDR2 is SNEGSKA (reference sequence). This CDR3 spans 11 amino acids. This same sample was also part of a study on T cells in Graves' hyperthyroidism and ophthalmopathy. That study reports: Among thyroid clonotypes expanded above 0.001, most also appeared in blood.

This TCR derives from a woman aged 40 to 50 with Graves disease. The chain combines TRBV20-1 with TRBJ2-7, with 7 positions matching TRBD1. Sequencing used peripheral blood mononuclear cells (PBMCs), obtained at new diagnosis, from a patient treated with antithyroid drugs. The CDR3 region is CSAKQGIEQYF. Here the CDR3 DNA reads TGCAGTGCAAAACAGGGGATCGAGCAGTACTTC.